This TCR beta chain comes out of a study of T cells in Graves' hyperthyroidism and ophthalmopathy. Amplification yielded TCR beta CDR3 regions, with RNA transcripts as the source. The study used the HTBI primer set for a first-round RT-PCR of the TCR CDR3. Each CDR3 protein is one row after TCRdb ran MiXCR on the multiplex PCR reads. The sample shows hundreds of thousands of distinct CDR3 sequences, about 13% of them seen only once. CDR1 and CDR2 (germline): ENHRY, SYGVKD. The CDR3 has 13 residues. Trimming cost V 10 bases and J 5 bases; bases outside gene matches: 11. The table lists this clonotype with a few counts.

The chain employs TRBV10-3 and TRBJ2-7; 7 bases match TRBD1. The clonotype comes from a woman between 18 and 30 years old with Graves' hyperthyroidism. Sequenced sample: blood. The CDR3 region has the DNA TGTGCCACCTTTGGGACAGCCGGCGACGAGCAGTACTTC. Translating gives CATFGTAGDEQYF.